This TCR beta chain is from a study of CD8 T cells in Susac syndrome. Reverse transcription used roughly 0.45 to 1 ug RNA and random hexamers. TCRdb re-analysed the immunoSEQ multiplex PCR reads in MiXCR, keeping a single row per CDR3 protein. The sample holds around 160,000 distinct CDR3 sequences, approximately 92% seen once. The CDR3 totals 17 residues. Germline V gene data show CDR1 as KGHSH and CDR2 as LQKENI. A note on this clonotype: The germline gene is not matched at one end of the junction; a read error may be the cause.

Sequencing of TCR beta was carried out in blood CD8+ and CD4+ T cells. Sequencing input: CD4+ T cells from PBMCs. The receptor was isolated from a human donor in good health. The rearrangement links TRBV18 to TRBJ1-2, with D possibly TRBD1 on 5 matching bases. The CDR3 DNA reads TGTGCCAGCTCGCCACAGGCCCCAGCAGTCCCTAACTATGGCTACACCTTC. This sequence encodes CASSPQAPAVPNYGYTF.